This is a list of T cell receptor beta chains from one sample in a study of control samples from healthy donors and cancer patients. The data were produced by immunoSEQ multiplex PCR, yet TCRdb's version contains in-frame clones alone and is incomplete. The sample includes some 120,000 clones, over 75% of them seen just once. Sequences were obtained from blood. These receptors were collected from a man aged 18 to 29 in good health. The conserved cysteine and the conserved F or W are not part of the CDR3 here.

ASSAGTSASTDTQY	TRBV5-4	TRBJ2-3
ASSLASGYTDTQY	TRBV7-2	TRBJ2-3
ASSPETGVSTNEQF	TRBV19	TRBJ2-1
ASSGSAVRVEY	TRBV2	TRBJ2-7
ATSRGGGPSYNEQF	TRBV15	TRBJ2-1
ASSSTGQGIFTEAF	TRBV5-1	TRBJ1-1
ASSLLSRGETQY	TRBV28	TRBJ2-5
ASSLGVAKNIQY	TRBV6-2/TRBV6-3	TRBJ2-4
ASSSAGGHRYT	TRBV6-5	TRBJ1-2
ASSKNRENTEAF	TRBV19	TRBJ1-1
ASSLHWDNQPQH	TRBV28	TRBJ1-5
ASSQDPGALNEKLF	TRBV4-1	TRBJ1-4
AWSVTPADTQY	TRBV30	TRBJ2-3
ASSIVPRPDTQY	TRBV19	TRBJ2-3